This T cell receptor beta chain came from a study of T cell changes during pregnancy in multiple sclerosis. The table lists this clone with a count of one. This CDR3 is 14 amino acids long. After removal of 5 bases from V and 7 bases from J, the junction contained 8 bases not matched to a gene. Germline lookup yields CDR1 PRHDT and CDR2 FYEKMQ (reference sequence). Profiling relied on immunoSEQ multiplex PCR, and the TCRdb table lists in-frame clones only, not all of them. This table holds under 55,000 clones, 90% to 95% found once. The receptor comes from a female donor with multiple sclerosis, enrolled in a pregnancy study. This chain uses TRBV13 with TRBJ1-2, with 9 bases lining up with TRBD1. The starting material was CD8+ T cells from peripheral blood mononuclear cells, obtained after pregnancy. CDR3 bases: TGTGCCAGCAGCCGGACAGGGGAATTTGGTGGCTACACCTTC. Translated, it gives CASSRTGEFGGYTF.